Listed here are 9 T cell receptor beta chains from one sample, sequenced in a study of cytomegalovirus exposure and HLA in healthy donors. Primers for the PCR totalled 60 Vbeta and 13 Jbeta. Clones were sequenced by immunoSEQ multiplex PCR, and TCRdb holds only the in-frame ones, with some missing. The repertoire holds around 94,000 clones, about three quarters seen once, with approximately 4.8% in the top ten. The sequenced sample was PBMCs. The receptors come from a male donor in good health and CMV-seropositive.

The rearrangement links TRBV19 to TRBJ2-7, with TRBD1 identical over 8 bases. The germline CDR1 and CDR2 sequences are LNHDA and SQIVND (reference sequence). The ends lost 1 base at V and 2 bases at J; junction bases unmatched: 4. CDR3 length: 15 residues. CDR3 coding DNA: TGTGCCAGTAGTATAGGGCAGGGGGCAACCTACGAGCAGTACTTC. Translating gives CASSIGQGATYEQYF.

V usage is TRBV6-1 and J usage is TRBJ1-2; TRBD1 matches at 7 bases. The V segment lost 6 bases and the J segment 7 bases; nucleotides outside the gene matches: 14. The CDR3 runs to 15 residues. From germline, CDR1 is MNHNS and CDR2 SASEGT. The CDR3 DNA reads TGTGCCAGCAGCTTCGTGGGAGAGGGGGCGTTTGGCTACACCTTC. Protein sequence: CASSFVGEGAFGYTF.

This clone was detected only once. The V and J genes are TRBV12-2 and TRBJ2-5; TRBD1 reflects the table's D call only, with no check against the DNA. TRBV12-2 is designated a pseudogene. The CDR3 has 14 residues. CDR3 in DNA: TGTGCAAGTCGCCTGGACAGGATCGAAGAGACCCAGTACTTC. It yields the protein CASRLDRIEETQYF.

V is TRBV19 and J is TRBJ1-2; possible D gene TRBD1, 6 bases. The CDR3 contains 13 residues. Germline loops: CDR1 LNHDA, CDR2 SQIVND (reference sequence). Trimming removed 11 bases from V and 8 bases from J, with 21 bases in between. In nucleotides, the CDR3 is TGTGCCGTACGGGACACACTCACTCGGGGCTACACCTTC. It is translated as CAVRDTLTRGYTF.

The CDR3 nucleotides read TGCGCCAGCAGCCAAAGCCCAGGGGGCCCAAATCAGAACACTGAAGCTTTCTTT. It yields the protein CASSQSPGGPNQNTEAFF. The chain carries TRBV4-1 and TRBJ1-1, with 8 bases matching TRBD1. Per germline, CDR1 MGHRA and CDR2 YSYEKL. CDR3 length: 18 residues. With 2 bases clipped from V and 1 base from J, the junction kept 12 bases outside the gene matches.

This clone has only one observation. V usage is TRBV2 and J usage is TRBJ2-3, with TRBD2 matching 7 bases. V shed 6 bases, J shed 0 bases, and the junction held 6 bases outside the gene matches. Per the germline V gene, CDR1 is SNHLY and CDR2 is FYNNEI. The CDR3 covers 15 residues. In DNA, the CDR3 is TGTGCCAGCAGGGGGGACTATGCTAGCACAGATACGCAGTATTTT. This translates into CASRGDYASTDTQYF.

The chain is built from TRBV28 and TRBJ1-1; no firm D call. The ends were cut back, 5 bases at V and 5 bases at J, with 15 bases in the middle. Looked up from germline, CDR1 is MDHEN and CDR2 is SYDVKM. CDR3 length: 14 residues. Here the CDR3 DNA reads TGTGCCAGCAGTCGGAATCTCGGAGGGACTGAAGCTTTCTTT. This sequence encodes CASSRNLGGTEAFF. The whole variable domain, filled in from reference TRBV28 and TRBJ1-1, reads DVKVTQSSRYLVKRTGEKVFLECVQDMDHENMFWYRQDPGLGLRLIYFSYDVKMKEKGDIPEGYSVSREKKERFSLILESASTNQTSMYLCASSRNLGGTEAFFGQGTRLTVV.

As DNA, the CDR3 is TGTGCCAGCAGCTTAGGACAGGGGAGGCAAGAGACCCAGTACTTC. Protein sequence: CASSLGQGRQETQYF. This chain links TRBV7-2 with TRBJ2-5; the match to TRBD1 covers 8 bases. The CDR3 length is 15 residues. The V and J ends lost 1 base and 2 bases, in that order; junction bases with no gene match: 3. In germline, CDR1 is SGHTA, CDR2 FQGNSA. Full variable domain (outside the CDR3, taken from reference TRBV7-2 and TRBJ2-5): GAGVSQSPSNKVTEKGKDVELRCDPISGHTALYWYRQSLGQGLEFLIYFQGNSAPDKSGLPSDRFSAERTGGSVSTLTIQRTQQEDSAVYLCASSLGQGRQETQYFGPGTRLLVL.

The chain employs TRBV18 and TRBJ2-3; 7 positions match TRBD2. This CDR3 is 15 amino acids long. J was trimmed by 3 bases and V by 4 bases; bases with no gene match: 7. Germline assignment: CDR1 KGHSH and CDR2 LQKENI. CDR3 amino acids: CASSRAAGGTDTQYF. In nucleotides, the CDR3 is TGTGCCAGCTCACGTGCGGCCGGGGGGACAGATACGCAGTATTTT.